The rows below give T cell receptor beta chains drawn from one sample of a study of CD8 T cells in ankylosing spondylitis. Via MiXCR, TCRdb re-called the 5' RACE reads, giving one row per CDR3 protein. Of some 250,000 distinct CDR3 sequences listed, roughly a quarter are singletons. The sample taken for sequencing was blood, either unsorted or a sorted T cell fraction (not recorded which). The receptors originated from a male donor with ankylosing spondylitis or in good health (not recorded which). CDR3s include the opening cysteine and the closing phenylalanine or tryptophan. Each record gives: V gene, J gene, D gene, CDR3 length, clone size, CDR3 protein, CDR3 DNA. A D gene is named only where the DNA matches it firmly. A row's size may be missing; if present it is once, few, many or a size class.

TRBV20-1	TRBJ2-3	.	11	many	CSARKEDTQYF	TGCAGTGCTAGAAAGGAGGATACGCAGTATTTT
TRBV2	TRBJ2-7	.	12	.	CASSVSGLEQYF	TGTGCCAGCAGTGTGTCAGGGCTCGAGCAGTACTTC
TRBV7-6	TRBJ2-7	.	14	.	CASSKGGPGVEQYF	TGTGCCAGCAGCAAGGGAGGACCTGGGGTCGAGCAGTACTTC
TRBV6-5	TRBJ1-5	TRBD1	13	few	CASSTTGDQPQHF	TGTGCCAGCAGTACTACAGGGGATCAGCCCCAGCATTTT
TRBV9	TRBJ2-7	.	15	.	CASSVEGGGTYEQYF	TGTGCCAGCAGCGTAGAGGGGGGCGGTACCTACGAGCAGTACTTC
TRBV5-1	TRBJ2-7	.	12	many	CASSLGAHEQYF	TGCGCCAGCAGTTTGGGGGCCCACGAGCAGTACTTC
TRBV5-5	TRBJ1-1	.	15	many	CASSLAGSGFTEAFF	TGTGCCAGCAGCTTGGCGGGGTCCGGGTTCACTGAAGCTTTCTTT
TRBV15	TRBJ1-2	.	12	few	CATSRDHRGYTF	TGTGCCACCAGCAGAGATCATCGGGGCTACACCTTC
TRBV20-1	TRBJ1-4	.	13	few	CSARNIRNEKLFF	TGCAGTGCTAGGAACATCCGAAATGAAAAACTGTTTTTT
TRBV6-1	TRBJ1-1	.	14	.	CASSETRRDTEAFF	TGTGCCAGCAGTGAAACGCGGCGGGACACTGAAGCTTTCTTT
TRBV20-1	TRBJ2-2	.	13	many	CSAPGTNTGELFF	TGCAGTGCACCCGGGACGAACACCGGGGAGCTGTTTTTT
TRBV12-3/TRBV12-4	TRBJ2-3	.	13	few	CASSPGTTIRQYF	TGTGCCAGCAGCCCCGGGACAACGATACGGCAGTATTTT
TRBV12-3/TRBV12-4	TRBJ2-7	.	13	many	CASSVRALYEQYF	TGTGCCAGCAGTGTCAGGGCGCTTTACGAGCAGTACTTC
TRBV12-3/TRBV12-4	TRBJ2-2	.	12	.	CASSQDTGELFF	TGTGCCAGCAGTCAAGACACCGGGGAGCTGTTTTTT
TRBV20-1	TRBJ1-5	TRBD1	16	few	CSARDWGQGANQPQHF	TGCAGTGCTAGAGATTGGGGACAGGGGGCGAATCAGCCCCAGCATTTT
TRBV28	TRBJ2-7	.	13	.	CASSTRTADEQYF	TGTGCCAGCAGTACTCGGACAGCGGACGAGCAGTACTTC
TRBV5-5	TRBJ2-1	TRBD1	15	.	CASSLQGAGKNEQFF	TGTGCCAGCAGCCTACAGGGGGCCGGTAAGAATGAGCAGTTCTTC
TRBV29-1	TRBJ2-5	.	13	many	CSVLGRGGKTQYF	TGCAGCGTTTTGGGCAGGGGAGGGAAGACCCAGTACTTC